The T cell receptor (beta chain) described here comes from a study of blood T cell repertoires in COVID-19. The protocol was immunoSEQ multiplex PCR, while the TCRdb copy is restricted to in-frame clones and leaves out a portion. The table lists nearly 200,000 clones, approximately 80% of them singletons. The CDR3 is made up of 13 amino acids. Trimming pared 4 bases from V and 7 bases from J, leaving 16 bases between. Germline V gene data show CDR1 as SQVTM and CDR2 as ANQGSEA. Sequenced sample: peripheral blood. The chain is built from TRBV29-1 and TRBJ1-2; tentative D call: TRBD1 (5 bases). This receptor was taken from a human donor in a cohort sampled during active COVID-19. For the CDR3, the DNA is TGCAGCGTTGCGATGGCGCGGGGCTCTGGCTACACCTTC. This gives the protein CSVAMARGSGYTF.